This T cell receptor (beta chain) was sequenced in a study of T-cell reconstitution after alpha-beta-depleted transplantation in children. This clonotype occurred a few times. Its antigen is not identified. V was clipped by 7 bases and J by 3 bases, with 16 bases between them. The CDR3 has 14 amino acids. The germline V gene has CDR1 SGHTA and CDR2 FQGNSA. Broader study findings: Elevated TCRbeta diversity at day 60 was traced, in some patients, to surviving recipient T cells and thymic progenitors. Approximately two months post-transplant, alpha-beta T cells reportedly originated from several hundred expanded graft clones. At the one-year point after transplant, T-cell counts and TCRbeta diversity were found to come mostly from T cells that had been newly produced.

Preparation of the TCRbeta library was carried out with unique molecular identifiers. Using its own MiXCR run on the PCR reads, TCRdb lists one record per CDR3 protein. The table includes almost 600,000 distinct CDR3 sequences, 20% to 30% detected once. The sample here was PBMCs, taken before TCRalphabeta/CD19-depleted stem cell transplant. The rearrangement joins TRBV7-2 to TRBJ2-7; D remains unclear. The clonotype was recovered from a boy in the first two years of life with Wiskott-Aldrich syndrome, due to receive a stem cell transplant. CDR3 sequence reads: CASNKGHLGYEQYF. CDR3 nucleotides: TGTGCCAGCAACAAAGGCCACTTGGGCTACGAGCAGTACTTC. The whole variable domain, remainder taken from reference TRBV7-2 and TRBJ2-7, is GAGVSQSPSNKVTEKGKDVELRCDPISGHTALYWYRQSLGQGLEFLIYFQGNSAPDKSGLPSDRFSAERTGGSVSTLTIQRTQQEDSAVYLCASNKGHLGYEQYFGPGTRLTVT.